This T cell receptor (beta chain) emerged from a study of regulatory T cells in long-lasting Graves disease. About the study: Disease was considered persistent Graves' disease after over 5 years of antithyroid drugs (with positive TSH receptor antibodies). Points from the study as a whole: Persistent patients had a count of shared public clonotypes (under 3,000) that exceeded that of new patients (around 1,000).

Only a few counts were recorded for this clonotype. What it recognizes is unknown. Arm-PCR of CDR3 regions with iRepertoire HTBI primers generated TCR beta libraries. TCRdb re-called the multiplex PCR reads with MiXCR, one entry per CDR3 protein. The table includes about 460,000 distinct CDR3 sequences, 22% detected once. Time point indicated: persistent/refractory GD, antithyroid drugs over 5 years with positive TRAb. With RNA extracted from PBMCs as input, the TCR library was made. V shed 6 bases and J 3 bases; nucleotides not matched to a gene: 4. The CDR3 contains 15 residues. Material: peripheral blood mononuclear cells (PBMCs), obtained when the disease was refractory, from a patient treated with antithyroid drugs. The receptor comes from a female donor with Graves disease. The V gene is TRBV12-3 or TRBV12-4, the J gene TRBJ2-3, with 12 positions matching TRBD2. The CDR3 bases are TGTGCCAGCAGGCTTCTAGCGGGAGGGACAGATACGCAGTATTTT. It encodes CASRLLAGGTDTQYF.